A single sample is the source of the 12 T cell receptor beta chains below, sequenced in a study of cytomegalovirus exposure and HLA in healthy donors. The PCR contained 60 Vbeta and 13 Jbeta primers. Repertoires were generated with immunoSEQ multiplex PCR, while TCRdb's copy carries only in-frame clones and drops some. The sample lists over 75,000 clones; 82% were seen once. Sequencing was done on a sample of PBMCs. The receptor source for this set is a man younger than 40 in good health and CMV-seropositive.

The genes are TRBV6-6 and TRBJ1-1, with D perhaps TRBD1 (6 bases). Trimming took off 2 bases at V and 0 bases at J, with 7 bases between the two ends. The length of the CDR3 is 14 residues. CDR1 MNHNY and CDR2 SVGAGI come from the germline V gene (reference sequence). The CDR3 DNA reads as TGTGCCAGCAGTTACCAGGGGTTGAACACTGAAGCTTTCTTT. Translating it yields CASSYQGLNTEAFF.

The CDR3 bases are TGTGCCAGCAGTTATTCCGGCTCTGGAAACACCATATATTTT. Amino acids: CASSYSGSGNTIYF. The V gene is TRBV27, the J gene TRBJ1-3; no firm D call. Trimming pared 4 bases from V and 0 bases from J, leaving 7 bases between. CDR1 MNHEY and CDR2 SMNVEV come from the germline V gene (reference sequence). CDR3 length: 14 residues.

The chain employs TRBV6-5 and TRBJ1-1; 7 bases line up with TRBD1. J gave up 4 bases and V 7 bases, and 6 bases lay outside the gene matches. The CDR3 contains 13 residues. CDR1 is MNHEY and CDR2 is SVGAGI in the germline V gene. CDR3 sequence (DNA): TGTGCCAGCACCTTGAGACAGGGCACTGAAGCTTTCTTT. Its protein is CASTLRQGTEAFF.

This clone was detected only once. J is TRBJ2-1 and V is TRBV7-2, with 9 bases fitting TRBD2. CDR1 and CDR2 (germline): SGHTA, FQGNSA. This CDR3 has 15 residues. Trimming removed 3 bases from V and 3 bases from J; junction bases left unmatched: 3. For the CDR3, the DNA is TGTGCCAGCAGCTTGGCGGGAGGGATCTACAATGAGCAGTTCTTC. Its protein product is CASSLAGGIYNEQFF.

The chain has TRBV7-2 and TRBJ1-2; 7 bases fit TRBD1. The CDR3 runs to 14 residues. Losses at the gene ends were 5 bases for V and 4 bases for J; bases not matched to a gene: 7. Germline-derived CDR1 and CDR2 are SGHTA and FQGNSA. Here the CDR3 reads CASSHRDSTYGYTF. The CDR3 nucleotides are TGTGCCAGCAGCCACCGGGACAGCACCTATGGCTACACCTTC.

The chain has TRBV30 and TRBJ2-7; tentative D call: TRBD1 (6 bases). Germline V gene sequence: CDR1 GTSNPN, CDR2 SVGIG (reference sequence). Trimming stripped 2 bases from V and 7 bases from J, with 12 bases between. CDR3 size: 12 residues. DNA for the CDR3: TGTGCCTGGAGTCCGACAGGCGGGGAGCAGTACTTC. Its protein product is CAWSPTGGEQYF.

The chain carries TRBV28 and TRBJ1-3; TRBD1 matches at 7 bases. Germline V gene sequence: CDR1 MDHEN, CDR2 SYDVKM. The CDR3 is made up of 15 amino acids. After removal of 3 bases from V and 3 bases from J, the junction contained 5 bases not matched to a gene. The CDR3 DNA reads TGTGCCAGCAGTTTGGGTCAGGGGGTTGGAAACACCATATATTTT. This translates into CASSLGQGVGNTIYF.

The chain employs TRBV5-1 and TRBJ2-5; the match to TRBD1 covers 7 bases. The CDR3 has 14 residues. V shed 2 bases and J 2 bases; nucleotides not matched to a gene: 3. The germline V gene has CDR1 SGHRS and CDR2 YFSETQ. The CDR3 sequence is CASSFGTAQETQYF. CDR3 DNA: TGCGCCAGCAGCTTTGGGACAGCGCAAGAGACCCAGTACTTC.

This clone was detected a few times. The chain recombines TRBV14 with TRBJ1-2; D possibly corresponds to TRBD1 (5 bases). V lost 1 base and J lost 12, with 21 bases in between. The CDR3 spans 15 residues. Per the germline V gene, CDR1 is SGHDN and CDR2 is FVKESK. The CDR3 coding sequence is TGTGCCAGCAGCCAAGCATTGGGGCGGAGAGTAATAGACACCTTC. This gives the protein CASSQALGRRVIDTF. Supplemented by reference TRBV14 and TRBJ1-2, the full variable domain reads EAGVTQFPSHSVIEKGQTVTLRCDPISGHDNLYWYRRVMGKEIKFLLHFVKESKQDESGMPNNRFLAERTGGTYSTLKVQPAELEDSGVYFCASSQALGRRVIDTFGSGTRLTVV.

J is TRBJ2-7 and V is TRBV5-1, with a possible D match to TRBD2 (7 bases). V lost 0 bases to trimming and J lost 1 base, with 11 bases between them. The CDR3 covers 15 residues. The germline V gene has CDR1 SGHRS and CDR2 YFSETQ. CDR3: CASSLVGGGSYEQYF. The CDR3 nucleotides are TGCGCCAGCAGCTTGGTAGGGGGAGGGTCCTACGAGCAGTACTTC.

This chain joins TRBV15 and TRBJ2-1; 8 bases match TRBD2. V dropped 0 bases and J dropped 9; count of bases not matched to a gene: 13. Germline CDR1 LNHNV, CDR2 YYDKDF (reference sequence). The CDR3 spans 17 residues. The CDR3 protein is CATSRDREKRELGEQFF. The DNA of the CDR3 is TGTGCCACCAGCAGAGACCGTGAAAAGCGGGAGTTAGGTGAGCAGTTCTTC.

The table lists this clone with a few counts. The chain is built from TRBV6-6 and TRBJ1-3, with D perhaps matching TRBD1 (6 bases). V lost 5 bases and J 0 bases, leaving 11 bases between the germline ends. This CDR3 contains 15 residues. Germline V gene lookup returns CDR1 MNHNY and CDR2 SVGAGI (reference sequence). The CDR3 reads CASSRKGDSGNTIYF. The CDR3, as DNA: TGTGCCAGCAGTAGAAAGGGGGACTCTGGAAACACCATATATTTT.